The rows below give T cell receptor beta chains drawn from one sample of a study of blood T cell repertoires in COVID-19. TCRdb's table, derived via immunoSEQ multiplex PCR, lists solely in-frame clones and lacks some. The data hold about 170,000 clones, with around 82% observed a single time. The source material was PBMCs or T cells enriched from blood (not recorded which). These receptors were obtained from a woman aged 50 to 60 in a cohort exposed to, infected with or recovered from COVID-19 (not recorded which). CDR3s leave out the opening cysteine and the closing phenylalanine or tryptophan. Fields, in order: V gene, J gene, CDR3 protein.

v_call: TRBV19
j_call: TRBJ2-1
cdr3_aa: ASSTGLAGFSSYNEQF

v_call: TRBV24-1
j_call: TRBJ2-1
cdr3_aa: ATSDLAGGVRYEQF

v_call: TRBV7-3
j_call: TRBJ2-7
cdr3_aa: ASSSTGSNEQY

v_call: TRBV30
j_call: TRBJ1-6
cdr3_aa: ACSSGTGGFYNSPLH

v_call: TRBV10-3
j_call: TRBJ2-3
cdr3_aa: AISGVASDATDTQY

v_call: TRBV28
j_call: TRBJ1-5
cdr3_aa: ASRTPTGNNQPQH

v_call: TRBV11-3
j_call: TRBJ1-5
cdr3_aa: ASSLVQGGSQPQH

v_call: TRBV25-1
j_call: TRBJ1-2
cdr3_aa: ASSLWGGNYGYT

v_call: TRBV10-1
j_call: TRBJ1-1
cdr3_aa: ASSESVSPEAF

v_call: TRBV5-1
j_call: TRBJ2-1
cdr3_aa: ASSVGLSSYNEQF

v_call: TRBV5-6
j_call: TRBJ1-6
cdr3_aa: ASSLYQLSSYNSPLH

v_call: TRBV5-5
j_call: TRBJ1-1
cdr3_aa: ASSFSDSYTEAF

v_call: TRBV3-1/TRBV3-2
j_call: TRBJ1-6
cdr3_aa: ASSLSLAGDSPLH

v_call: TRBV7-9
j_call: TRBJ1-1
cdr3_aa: ASSLAGGSWTEAF

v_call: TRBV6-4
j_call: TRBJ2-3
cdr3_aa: ASSAGLAGGLDTQY

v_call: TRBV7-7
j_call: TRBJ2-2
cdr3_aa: ASSSGTADTGELF

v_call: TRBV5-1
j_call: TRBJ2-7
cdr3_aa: ASRPQGQSYEQY

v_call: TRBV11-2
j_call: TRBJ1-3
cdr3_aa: ASSSSSGNTIY

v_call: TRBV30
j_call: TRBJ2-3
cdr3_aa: AWSPLAGSSPTQY

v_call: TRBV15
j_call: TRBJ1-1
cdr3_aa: ATSRSQKGAEAF

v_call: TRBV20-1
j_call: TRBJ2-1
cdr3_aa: SADQYNEQF

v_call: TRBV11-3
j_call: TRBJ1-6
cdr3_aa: ASSFGFGSPLH

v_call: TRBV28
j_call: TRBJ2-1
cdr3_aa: ASSNNLQGTNEQF

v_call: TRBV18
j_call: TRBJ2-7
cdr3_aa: ASSPQGANIDEQY

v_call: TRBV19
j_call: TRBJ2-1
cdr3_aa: ASSLRIQVGGNEQF

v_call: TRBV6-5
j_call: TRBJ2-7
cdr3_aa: ASRSTGVQQY

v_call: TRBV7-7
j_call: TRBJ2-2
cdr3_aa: ASSPTGAGELF

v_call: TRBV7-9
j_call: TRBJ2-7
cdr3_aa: ASSTLGAGLSYEQY

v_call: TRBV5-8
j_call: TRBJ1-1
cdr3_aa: ASSLRTGHTNTEAF

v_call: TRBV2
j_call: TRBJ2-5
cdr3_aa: ASSETQKTRETQY

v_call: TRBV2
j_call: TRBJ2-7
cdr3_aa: ASKPTGLSSYEQY

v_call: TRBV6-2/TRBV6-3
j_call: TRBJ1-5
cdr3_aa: ASGQQSEPQH

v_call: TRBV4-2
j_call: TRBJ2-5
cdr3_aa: ASSQDLESQETQY